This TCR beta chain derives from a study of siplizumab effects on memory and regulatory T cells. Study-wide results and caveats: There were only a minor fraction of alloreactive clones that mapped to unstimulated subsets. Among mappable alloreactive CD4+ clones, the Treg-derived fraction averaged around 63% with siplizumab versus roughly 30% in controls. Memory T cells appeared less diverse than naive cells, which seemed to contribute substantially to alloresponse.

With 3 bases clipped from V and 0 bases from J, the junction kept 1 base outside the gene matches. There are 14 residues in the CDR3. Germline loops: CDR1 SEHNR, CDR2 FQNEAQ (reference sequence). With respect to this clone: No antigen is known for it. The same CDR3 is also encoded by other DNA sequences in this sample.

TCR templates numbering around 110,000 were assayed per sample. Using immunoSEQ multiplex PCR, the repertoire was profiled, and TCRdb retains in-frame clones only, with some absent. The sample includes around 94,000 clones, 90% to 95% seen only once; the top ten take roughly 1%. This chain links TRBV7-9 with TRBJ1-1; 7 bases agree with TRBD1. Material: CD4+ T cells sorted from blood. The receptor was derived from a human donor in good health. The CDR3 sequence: CASSLTGLNTEAFF. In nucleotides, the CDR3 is TGTGCCAGCAGCTTGACAGGGTTGAACACTGAAGCTTTCTTT. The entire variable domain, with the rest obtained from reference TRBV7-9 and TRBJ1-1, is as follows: DTGVSQNPRHKITKRGQNVTFRCDPISEHNRLYWYRQTLGQGPEFLTYFQNEAQLEKSRLLSDRFSAERPKGSFSTLEIQRTEQGDSAMYLCASSLTGLNTEAFFGQGTRLTVV.